Below, 9 T cell receptor beta chains from the same sample are listed, as sequenced in a study of blood T cell repertoires in COVID-19. Using immunoSEQ multiplex PCR, the repertoire was profiled, and TCRdb retains in-frame clones only, with some absent. The repertoire consists of about 240,000 clones, with 82% occurring once and the leading ten covering around 4.7%. The source material was peripheral blood. These TCRs come from a woman aged 70-85 years with acute or convalescent COVID-19.

The V call is TRBV11-3, the J call TRBJ2-1; 9 bases are a match to TRBD1. This CDR3 has 14 residues. V dropped 5 bases and J dropped 3; count of bases not matched to a gene: 2. Germline V gene data show CDR1 as SGHNT and CDR2 as YENEEA. CDR3 loop: CASSRDRDYNEQFF. CDR3 bases: TGTGCCAGCAGCCGGGACAGGGACTACAATGAGCAGTTCTTC.

This clone is a singleton in its sample. Other DNA sequences in this sample translate to the same CDR3. The CDR3 bases are TGTGCCAGCTCCTCAGACAGGGATCAGCCCCAGCATTTT. Its translation: CASSSDRDQPQHF. The chain has TRBV18 and TRBJ1-5; 7 bases match TRBD1. Per germline, CDR1 KGHSH and CDR2 LQKENI. The CDR3 has 13 residues. Losses at the gene ends were 6 bases for V and 5 bases for J; bases not matched to a gene: 4.

This chain links TRBV9 with TRBJ2-5; possibly TRBD2 for D (5 bases). Germline lookup yields CDR1 SGDLS and CDR2 YYNGEE. V dropped 0 bases and J dropped 6 bases, with 18 bases sitting between them. The CDR3 length is 16 residues. The CDR3 loop is CASSVGAEAVDKTQYF. The CDR3 region has the DNA TGTGCCAGCAGCGTAGGAGCAGAAGCGGTAGACAAGACCCAGTACTTC.

This rearrangement joins TRBV5-1 to TRBJ1-2; D perhaps matches TRBD1 (5 bases). The ends were cut back, 1 base at V and 1 base at J, with 17 bases in the middle. This CDR3 has 17 amino acids. The V gene's germline CDR1 is SGHRS and CDR2 YFSETQ. The CDR3 loop reads CASSLSTWGIDNYGYTF. In DNA form, the CDR3 reads TGCGCCAGCAGCTTGAGTACCTGGGGCATCGATAACTATGGCTACACCTTC.

The chain combines TRBV18 with TRBJ1-1; a weak D match, TRBD1 (5 bases). Per germline, CDR1 KGHSH and CDR2 LQKENI. The CDR3 is 13 residues long. V was cut by 2 bases and J by 4 bases, with 8 bases left in between. Written as DNA, the CDR3 is TGTGCCAGCTCACCAGGGGGGACCACTGAAGCTTTCTTT. Translating gives CASSPGGTTEAFF.

The rearrangement links TRBV4-2 to TRBJ2-7; the D gene is possibly TRBD2 (5 bases). In germline, CDR1 is LGHNA, CDR2 YNFKEQ. The CDR3 runs 15 residues. The V and J ends lost 0 bases and 2 bases respectively, with 11 bases between them. For the CDR3, the DNA is TGTGCCAGCAGCCAAGATGATAATAGCGCCTACGAGCAGTACTTC. This translates into CASSQDDNSAYEQYF.

The chain is built from TRBV7-2 and TRBJ1-1, with 7 bases matching TRBD1. The CDR3 is 14 amino acids. The V and J ends lost 6 bases and 3 bases, in that order; junction bases with no gene match: 7. CDR1 is SGHTA and CDR2 is FQGNSA in the germline V gene. CDR3 region: CASSLPQGYTEAFF. The CDR3 region has the DNA TGTGCCAGCAGTCTACCACAGGGGTACACTGAAGCTTTCTTT.

This sequence joins TRBV2 and TRBJ1-6, with a weak D call TRBD1 (5 bases). From germline, CDR1 is SNHLY and CDR2 FYNNEI. V lost 2 bases and J lost 0, with 5 bases in between. The CDR3 spans 15 residues. CDR3 region: CASSEQGSYNSPLHF. The CDR3 DNA is TGTGCCAGCAGTGAACAGGGCTCCTATAATTCACCCCTCCACTTT.

The CDR3 nucleotides read TGTGCCAGCAGCTCCTTTCTAGCGGGGACCTACAATGAGCAGTTCTTC. Translated, it gives CASSSFLAGTYNEQFF. The chain has TRBV7-9 and TRBJ2-1; 9 positions match TRBD2. J was trimmed by 2 bases and V by 4 bases; bases with no gene match: 6. Germline V CDR1 and CDR2: SEHNR, FQNEAQ (reference sequence). This CDR3 is 16 amino acids long.